This entry lists 18 T cell receptor beta chains sequenced from one sample in a study of OX40 agonist ivuxolimab in advanced cancers. Sequenced by immunoSEQ multiplex PCR; TCRdb stores in-frame clones only, minus some. The sample contains approximately 77,000 clones, over 80% of which appear only once. Sequenced here: CD4+ or CD8+ T cells sorted from blood, sampled in a trial of the OX40 agonist ivuxolimab. All receptors come from an adult with an advanced solid tumor such as melanoma, head and neck, liver or kidney cancer.

The rearrangement joins TRBV4-2 to TRBJ1-2; TRBD1 matches at 7 bases. The V segment lost 0 bases and the J segment 7 bases; nucleotides outside the gene matches: 5. CDR1 and CDR2 from the germline V gene are LGHNA and YNFKEQ. There are 14 residues in the CDR3. The CDR3 DNA follows: TGTGCCAGCAGCCAAGAGATGACAGGGTTTGGCTACACCTTC. It codes for CASSQEMTGFGYTF.

The table lists this clone with a count of one. The chain joins TRBV6-1 to TRBJ1-1; weak D call: TRBD1 (6 bases). The germline V gene encodes CDR1 MNHNS and CDR2 SASEGT. The CDR3 runs to 15 residues. Trimming cost V 0 bases and J 1 base, with 9 bases left between them. Written as DNA, the CDR3 is TGTGCCAGCAGTGAAGCGCTGACAGGGAACACTGAAGCTTTCTTT. Its translation: CASSEALTGNTEAFF.

The CDR3 DNA sequence: TGTGCCATCAATCCGCGACAGGGTGAGACCCAGTACTTC. It yields the protein CAINPRQGETQYF. The chain recombines TRBV10-3 with TRBJ2-5; the match to TRBD1 covers 7 bases. Trimming at V came to 7 bases and at J to 5 bases, leaving 7 bases not matched to a gene. The CDR3 consists of 13 residues. Per the germline V gene, CDR1 is ENHRY and CDR2 is SYGVKD.

The chain uses TRBV27 and TRBJ2-3; 8 bases agree with TRBD2. V shed 5 bases and J 3 bases; nucleotides not matched to a gene: 7. Germline loops: CDR1 MNHEY, CDR2 SMNVEV (reference sequence). The CDR3 is made up of 15 amino acids. CDR3 sequence: CASSPSGSWTDTQYF. The CDR3 nucleotides are TGTGCCAGCAGTCCGAGCGGGAGCTGGACAGATACGCAGTATTTT.

The rearrangement joins TRBV7-9 to TRBJ2-1; unclear D gene. Germline CDR1 reads SEHNR; CDR2 reads FQNEAQ (reference sequence). V was clipped by 1 base and J by 6 bases, with 13 bases between them. The CDR3 contains 15 residues. Here the CDR3 DNA reads TGTGCCAGCAGCTTAGTGTTTGGCCCCGCCAATGAGCAGTTCTTC. Translation gives CASSLVFGPANEQFF.

The rearrangement links TRBV19 to TRBJ2-7; 9 bases agree with TRBD2. The ends lost 3 bases at V and 3 bases at J; junction bases unmatched: 12. The CDR3 is 17 residues long. CDR1 and CDR2 (germline): LNHDA, SQIVND (reference sequence). CDR3 in DNA: TGTGCCAGTAGTATTAAGGGAGGAGTAGCGGGGGACTACGAGCAGTACTTC. This translates into CASSIKGGVAGDYEQYF.

This rearrangement joins TRBV18 to TRBJ1-5, with D perhaps matching TRBD1 (6 bases). The CDR3 sequence is 15 residues long. V shed 6 bases and J shed 5 bases, with 17 bases lying between them. The germline CDR1 and CDR2 sequences are KGHSH and LQKENI. DNA of the CDR3: TGTGCCAGCTCGCGCACAGGGAATCGGGATCAGCCCCAGCATTTT. Encoded protein: CASSRTGNRDQPQHF.

This chain joins TRBV4-2 and TRBJ1-1; no definite D call. V lost 4 bases, J lost 11 bases, and 20 bases lay in between. The CDR3 runs to 14 residues. Germline CDR1 reads LGHNA; CDR2 reads YNFKEQ. Here the CDR3 DNA reads TGTGCCAGCAGCCGCGAAGGGCGTAATCAGGACGCTTTCTTT. It encodes CASSREGRNQDAFF.

This clone was seen a few times. The gene calls are TRBV28 and TRBJ2-3, with 8 bases matching TRBD2. V shed 5 bases and J 6 bases; nucleotides not matched to a gene: 13. This CDR3 spans 16 amino acids. From germline, CDR1 is MDHEN and CDR2 SYDVKM. The CDR3 DNA follows: TGTGCCAGCAGTCCCTCAGCCACTAGCGGAGGGGATACGCAGTATTTT. It is translated as CASSPSATSGGDTQYF.

V is TRBV18 and J is TRBJ2-7; D perhaps matches TRBD2 (6 bases). There are 14 residues in the CDR3. V dropped 4 bases and J dropped 2 bases, with 12 bases sitting between them. From germline, CDR1 is KGHSH and CDR2 LQKENI. The CDR3 loop is CASSRVEGPYEQYF. The CDR3 nucleotides are TGTGCCAGCTCACGAGTGGAGGGCCCCTACGAGCAGTACTTC.

The V call is TRBV1, the J call TRBJ1-1. TRBV1 is described as a pseudogene. This CDR3 has 16 residues. CDR3 coding DNA: TGCACCAGCAGCCAAGATCTTGCGGGACAATACACTGAAGCTTTCTTT. Residues: CTSSQDLAGQYTEAFF.

The chain links TRBV7-3 to TRBJ2-3; D may match TRBD1 or TRBD2 (5 bases each). The germline gives CDR1 SGHTA, CDR2 FQGTGA. With 5 bases removed from V and 7 bases from J, the gap between germline ends came to 16 bases. This CDR3 contains 14 residues. The CDR3 sequence: CASSPTGPANTQYF. The CDR3 DNA reads TGTGCCAGCAGCCCCACGGGACCCGCAAATACGCAGTATTTT.

This chain links TRBV6-1 with TRBJ2-7, with D possibly being TRBD1 (6 bases). V lost 8 bases to trimming and J lost 6 bases, with 17 bases between them. The CDR3 runs 13 residues. CDR1 is MNHNS and CDR2 is SASEGT in the germline V gene. CDR3 DNA: TGTGCCAGCTCCGGGACAATGGGTGCCGAGCAGTACTTC. Amino acids: CASSGTMGAEQYF.

The chain has TRBV25-1 and TRBJ1-5; D unresolved. There are 12 residues in the CDR3. Trimming removed 8 bases from V and 3 bases from J, with 8 bases in between. CDR1 is MGHDK and CDR2 is SYGVNS in the germline V gene. The DNA of the CDR3 is TGTGCCAGCGGTGGGGTCAATCAGCCCCAGCATTTT. Its protein product is CASGGVNQPQHF.

The V call is TRBV15, the J call TRBJ1-5; possible D gene TRBD1, 5 bases. The CDR3 spans 15 residues. The V gene's germline CDR1 is LNHNV and CDR2 YYDKDF (reference sequence). The V end was cut by 1 base, the J end by 7 bases, with 14 bases between. CDR3 nucleotide sequence: TGTGCCACCAGCAGAGGGGGGGGGTCGATCCAGCCCCAGCATTTT. Amino acid sequence: CATSRGGGSIQPQHF.

This clone was observed once. The chain couples TRBV28 to TRBJ1-2, with 10 positions matching TRBD1. V was pared by 7 bases and J by 6 bases, with 5 bases of the junction left unmatched. CDR1 and CDR2 (germline): MDHEN, SYDVKM. The CDR3 runs 13 residues. The CDR3 DNA reads as TGTGCCAGCAAAGACAGGGGGCAGGATGGCTACACCTTC. Translated, it gives CASKDRGQDGYTF.

The count of this clone is one. The rearrangement joins TRBV5-1 to TRBJ1-1, with TRBD1 as a possible D gene (5 bases). The V gene's germline CDR1 is SGHRS and CDR2 YFSETQ. V was clipped by 4 bases and J by 5 bases, with 15 bases between them. The CDR3 is 14 amino acids. The CDR3 nucleotides read TGCGCCAGCAGCCTGCGCCAGGGTGGGACTGAAGCTTTCTTT. This sequence encodes CASSLRQGGTEAFF. The variable domain in full, completed from reference TRBV5-1 and TRBJ1-1, reads KAGVTQTPRYLIKTRGQQVTLSCSPISGHRSVSWYQQTPGQGLQFLFEYFSETQRNKGNFPGRFSGRQFSNSRSEMNVSTLELGDSALYLCASSLRQGGTEAFFGQGTRLTVV.

V and J are TRBV5-1 and TRBJ2-1; no clear D gene. V lost 1 base and J lost 3, with 14 bases in between. Germline V gene data show CDR1 as SGHRS and CDR2 as YFSETQ. The CDR3 has 16 amino acids. CDR3 in DNA: TGCGCCAGCAGCTTGATGGCGGACCTCCTCTACAATGAGCAGTTCTTC. Translated: CASSLMADLLYNEQFF.